Described below is a single T cell receptor (beta chain) sequence and its context. Its recognized antigen is unknown. Base qualities are not provided; no much larger clone lies one nucleotide away. The collaborating institutions used their own protocols to collect whole blood in K2EDTA tubes. For TCRbeta analysis, collaborators shipped samples in one of three forms: frozen whole blood, isolated PBMCs, or DNA extracted from either of those sample types. This sample is drawn from a study of blood T cell repertoires in COVID-19 (dated by TCRdb to the early 2020s). Notes on the research overall: The collaborator samples originated in the United States, Italy and Spain and spanned the acute and convalescent phases of COVID-19. The material from the prospective study consisted of cDNA or gDNA derived from T cells, B-cell-depleted T cells, or PBMCs. Deeply sampled blood TCRbeta repertoires from subjects exposed to, actively infected with, or recovered from COVID-19 were included in the dataset. The repertoires were made available in a free public database intended to serve as a resource for research on the immune response to SARS-CoV-2. The samples were drawn from the first 160 participants of the ongoing ImmuneRACE study and from some 1,300 subjects provided by 6 global collaborators. A de-identified subject ID, COVID-19 status, age in years and sex were almost always included in the sample metadata. HLA class I and class II types, where available, came from metadata supplied by the sample provider rather than from assay-based typing. The paper's findings and limits, for the study overall: How much clinical and demographic metadata was included differed by source and by participant, and the metadata was provided uncurated.

The immunoSEQ Assay, a bias-controlled multiplex PCR, was used to amplify TCRbeta CDR3 regions from genomic DNA. Turning to the authors' computational methods: Nucleated cell counts per sample were estimated from amplification of reference gene primers within the assay. Sequence reads were collapsed and filtered to measure the absolute abundance of every unique TCRbeta CDR3 rearrangement. Productive Simpson clonality was computed per sample as the square root of Simpson's diversity index over productive rearrangements. Drawn from immuneACCESS, this table holds only the in-frame rearrangements with V and J called that TCRdb kept. Clones are partly lost; checked studies trace under half to an unresolved V gene and leave the rest unexplained. V, J and clone size derive from that table, while D and trimming were established from the DNA sequence. Recorded for this sample are roughly 200,000 clones; 90% of them occurred a single time. The top ten constitute 0.55% to 0.8% of the sample.

Trimming takes 4 bases off V and 4 bases off J; junction bases not matched to a gene: 6. The CDR3 has 17 amino acids, counting the end cysteine and phenylalanine. Only the CDR3 part of the read is kept: 51 bases, read in frame from the first base. The germline V gene yields KGHDR for CDR1 and SFDVKD for CDR2. The TCR sequence derives from a middle-aged man with acute or convalescent COVID-19. Specimen: peripheral blood. The sequence is built from TRBV24-1 and TRBJ2-1, and 13 junctional nucleotides match TRBD2. The CDR3 reads CATSESTSGRVYNEQFF. In nucleotides, the sequence is TGTGCCACCAGTGAATCCACTAGCGGGAGGGTATACAATGAGCAGTTCTTC.